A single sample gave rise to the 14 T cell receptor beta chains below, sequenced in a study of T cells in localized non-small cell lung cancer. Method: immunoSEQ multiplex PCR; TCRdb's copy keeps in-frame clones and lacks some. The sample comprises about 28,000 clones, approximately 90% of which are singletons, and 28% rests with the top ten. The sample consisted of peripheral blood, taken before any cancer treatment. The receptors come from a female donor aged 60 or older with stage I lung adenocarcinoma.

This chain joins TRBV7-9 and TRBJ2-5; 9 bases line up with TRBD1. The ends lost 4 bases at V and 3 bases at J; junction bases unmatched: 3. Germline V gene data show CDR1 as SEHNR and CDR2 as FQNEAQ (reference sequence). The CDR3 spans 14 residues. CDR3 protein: CASSSWTGEETQYF. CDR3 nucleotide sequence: TGTGCCAGCAGCTCTTGGACAGGGGAAGAGACCCAGTACTTC. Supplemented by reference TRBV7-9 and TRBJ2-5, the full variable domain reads DTGVSQNPRHKITKRGQNVTFRCDPISEHNRLYWYRQTLGQGPEFLTYFQNEAQLEKSRLLSDRFSAERPKGSFSTLEIQRTEQGDSAMYLCASSSWTGEETQYFGPGTRLLVL.

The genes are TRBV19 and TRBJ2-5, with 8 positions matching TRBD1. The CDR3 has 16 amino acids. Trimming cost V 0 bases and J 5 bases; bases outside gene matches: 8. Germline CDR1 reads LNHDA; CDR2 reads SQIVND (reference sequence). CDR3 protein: CASSIEGTGNGETQYF. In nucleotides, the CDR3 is TGTGCCAGTAGTATAGAAGGGACAGGAAACGGTGAGACCCAGTACTTC.

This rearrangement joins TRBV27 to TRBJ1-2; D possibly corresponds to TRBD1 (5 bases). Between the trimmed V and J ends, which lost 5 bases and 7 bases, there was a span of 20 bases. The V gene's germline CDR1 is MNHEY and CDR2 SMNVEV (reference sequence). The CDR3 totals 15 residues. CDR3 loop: CASSQRAGRLLGYTF. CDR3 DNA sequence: TGTGCCAGCAGTCAACGGGCAGGGAGATTGCTTGGCTACACCTTC.

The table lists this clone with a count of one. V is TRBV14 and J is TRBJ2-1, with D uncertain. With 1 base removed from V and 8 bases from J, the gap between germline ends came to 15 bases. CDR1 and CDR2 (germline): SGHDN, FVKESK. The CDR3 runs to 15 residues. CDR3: CASSQVLTPIHEQFF. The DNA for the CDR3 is TGTGCCAGCAGCCAAGTGTTGACTCCCATCCATGAGCAGTTCTTC.

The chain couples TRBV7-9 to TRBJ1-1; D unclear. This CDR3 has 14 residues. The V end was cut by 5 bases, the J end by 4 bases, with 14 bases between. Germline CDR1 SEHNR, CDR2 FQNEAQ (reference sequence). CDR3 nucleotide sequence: TGTGCCAGCAGCCCCCGTTTAGGGAGCACTGAAGCTTTCTTT. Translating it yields CASSPRLGSTEAFF.

CDR3 protein: CSVSRATDTQYF. The CDR3 DNA follows: TGCAGCGTTTCGCGAGCCACAGATACGCAGTATTTT. J is TRBJ2-3 and V is TRBV29-1; D remains ambiguous. Trimming took off 5 bases at V and 2 bases at J, with 8 bases between the two ends. The CDR3 has 12 amino acids. Germline V CDR1 and CDR2: SQVTM, ANQGSEA.

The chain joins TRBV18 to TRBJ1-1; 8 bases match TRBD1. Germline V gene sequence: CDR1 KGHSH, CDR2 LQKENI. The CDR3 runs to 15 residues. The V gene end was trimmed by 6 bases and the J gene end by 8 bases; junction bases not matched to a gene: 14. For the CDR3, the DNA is TGTGCCAGCTCGATAACGACAGGGGCAGGTGCCGAAGCTTTCTTT. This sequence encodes CASSITTGAGAEAFF.

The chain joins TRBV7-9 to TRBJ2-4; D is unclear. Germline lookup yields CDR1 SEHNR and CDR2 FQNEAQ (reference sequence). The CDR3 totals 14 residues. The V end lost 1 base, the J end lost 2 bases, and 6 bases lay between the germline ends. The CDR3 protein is CASSLEGTKNIQYF. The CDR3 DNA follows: TGTGCCAGCAGCTTAGAGGGAACCAAAAACATTCAGTACTTC.

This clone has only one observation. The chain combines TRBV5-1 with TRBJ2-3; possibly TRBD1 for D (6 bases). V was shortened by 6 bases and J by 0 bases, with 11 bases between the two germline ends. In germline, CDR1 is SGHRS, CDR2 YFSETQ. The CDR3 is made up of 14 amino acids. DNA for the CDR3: TGCGCCAGCACCGGACAGTCTAGCACAGATACGCAGTATTTT. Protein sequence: CASTGQSSTDTQYF.

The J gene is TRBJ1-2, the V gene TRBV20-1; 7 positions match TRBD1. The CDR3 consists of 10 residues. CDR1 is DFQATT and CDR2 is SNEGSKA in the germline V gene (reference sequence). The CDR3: CRGRGEGYTF. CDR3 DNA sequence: TGCAGAGGCAGGGGGGAAGGCTACACCTTC.

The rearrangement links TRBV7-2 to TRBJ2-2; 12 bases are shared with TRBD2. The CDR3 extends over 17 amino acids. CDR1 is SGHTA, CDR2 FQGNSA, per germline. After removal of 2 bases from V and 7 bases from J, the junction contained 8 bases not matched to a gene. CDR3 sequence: CASSLRTSGTGNGELFF. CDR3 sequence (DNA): TGTGCCAGCAGCTTAAGGACTAGCGGGACCGGGAACGGGGAGCTGTTTTTT. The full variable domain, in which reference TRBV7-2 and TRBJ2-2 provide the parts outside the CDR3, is GAGVSQSPSNKVTEKGKDVELRCDPISGHTALYWYRQSLGQGLEFLIYFQGNSAPDKSGLPSDRFSAERTGGSVSTLTIQRTQQEDSAVYLCASSLRTSGTGNGELFFGEGSRLTVL.

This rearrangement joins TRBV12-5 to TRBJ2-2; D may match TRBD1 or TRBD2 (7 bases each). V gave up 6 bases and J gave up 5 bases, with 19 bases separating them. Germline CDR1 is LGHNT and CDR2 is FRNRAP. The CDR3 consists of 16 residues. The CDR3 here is CASGPSGTAGTGELFF. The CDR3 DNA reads TGTGCTAGTGGCCCAAGCGGGACAGCTGGGACCGGGGAGCTGTTTTTT.

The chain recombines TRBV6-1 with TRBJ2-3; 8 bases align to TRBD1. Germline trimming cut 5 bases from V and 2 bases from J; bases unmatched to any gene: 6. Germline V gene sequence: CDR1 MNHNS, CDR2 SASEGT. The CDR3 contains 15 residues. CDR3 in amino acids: CASSLTGEATDTQYF. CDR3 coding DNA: TGTGCCAGCAGTCTGACAGGGGAAGCCACAGATACGCAGTATTTT.

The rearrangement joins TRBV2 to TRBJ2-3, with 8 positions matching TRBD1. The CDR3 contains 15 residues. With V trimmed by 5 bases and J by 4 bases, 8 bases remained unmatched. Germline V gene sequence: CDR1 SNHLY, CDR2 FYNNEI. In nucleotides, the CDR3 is TGTGCCAGCAGTAACGACAGGGGAGGTGCAGATACGCAGTATTTT. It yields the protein CASSNDRGGADTQYF.